The rows below give T cell receptor beta chains drawn from one sample of a study of T-cell reconstitution after alpha-beta-depleted transplantation in children. TCRdb independently ran MiXCR on the PCR reads; one entry per CDR3 protein. The sample has a few hundred thousand distinct CDR3 sequences; roughly 7.1% are singletons. The source was PBMCs, collected before TCRalphabeta/CD19-depleted stem cell transplant. Receptors originate from a boy aged 2 to 10 with acute lymphoblastic leukemia, due to receive a stem cell transplant. Both conserved end residues are part of each CDR3. Fields, in order: clone size, V gene, D gene, J gene, CDR3 protein, CDR3 DNA. The D gene is left open where the match is weak. Some rows mark clone size as missing; the rest say once, few, many or name a class of expanded clone.

clone_size: many; v_call: TRBV3-1; d_call: NA; j_call: TRBJ2-7; cdr3_aa: CASSPGAGGYEQYF; cdr3_nt: TGTGCCAGCAGCCCGGGAGCCGGCGGCTACGAGCAGTACTTC
clone_size: many; v_call: TRBV5-6; d_call: TRBD1; j_call: TRBJ2-7; cdr3_aa: CASSPGTGGEVSYEQYF; cdr3_nt: TGTGCCAGCAGCCCAGGGACAGGGGGTGAAGTATCCTACGAGCAGTACTTC
clone_size: many; v_call: TRBV29-1; d_call: TRBD2; j_call: TRBJ2-7; cdr3_aa: CSVVVGLANYEQYF; cdr3_nt: TGCAGCGTCGTGGTTGGACTAGCGAACTACGAGCAGTACTTC
clone_size: many; v_call: TRBV4-2; d_call: TRBD2; j_call: TRBJ2-1; cdr3_aa: CASSQESRGGFDEQFF; cdr3_nt: TGTGCCAGCAGCCAAGAATCGCGGGGGGGCTTCGATGAGCAGTTCTTC
clone_size: NA; v_call: TRBV27; d_call: NA; j_call: TRBJ2-1; cdr3_aa: CASSLVGAAYNEQFF; cdr3_nt: TGTGCCAGCAGTTTAGTCGGGGCCGCCTACAATGAGCAGTTCTTC
clone_size: NA; v_call: TRBV6-2/TRBV6-3; d_call: NA; j_call: TRBJ1-1; cdr3_aa: CASSYVGGQPNTEAFF; cdr3_nt: TGTGCCAGCAGTTACGTTGGCGGTCAGCCGAACACTGAAGCTTTCTTT
clone_size: few; v_call: TRBV7-2; d_call: TRBD2; j_call: TRBJ2-5; cdr3_aa: CASSLEAGDETQYF; cdr3_nt: TGTGCCAGCAGCTTAGAAGCGGGAGACGAGACCCAGTACTTC
clone_size: many; v_call: TRBV6-2/TRBV6-3; d_call: NA; j_call: TRBJ2-5; cdr3_aa: CASSYGGRQETQYF; cdr3_nt: TGTGCCAGCAGTTACGGGGGACGGCAAGAGACCCAGTACTTC
clone_size: many; v_call: TRBV6-5; d_call: NA; j_call: TRBJ2-1; cdr3_aa: CASSYGLIQGSEQFF; cdr3_nt: TGTGCCAGCAGTTACGGCCTCATACAGGGTAGTGAGCAGTTCTTC
clone_size: few; v_call: TRBV9; d_call: NA; j_call: TRBJ2-2; cdr3_aa: CASSAGNTGELFF; cdr3_nt: TGTGCTTCTTCCGCGGGGAACACCGGGGAGCTGTTTTTT
clone_size: NA; v_call: TRBV9; d_call: NA; j_call: TRBJ1-6; cdr3_aa: CASSVLSSSYNSPLHF; cdr3_nt: TGTGCCAGCAGCGTCCTCAGTAGCTCCTATAATTCACCCCTCCACTTT
clone_size: many; v_call: TRBV27; d_call: NA; j_call: TRBJ2-7; cdr3_aa: CASSPTWVAGYEQYF; cdr3_nt: TGTGCCAGCAGTCCCACTTGGGTTGCGGGCTACGAGCAGTACTTC
clone_size: NA; v_call: TRBV5-5; d_call: TRBD1; j_call: TRBJ1-4; cdr3_aa: CASSFQKGTANEKLFF; cdr3_nt: TGTGCCAGCAGCTTTCAAAAGGGGACAGCTAATGAAAAACTGTTTTTT
clone_size: many; v_call: TRBV20-1; d_call: NA; j_call: TRBJ1-2; cdr3_aa: CSARFPGRGAIGYTF; cdr3_nt: TGCAGTGCTAGATTCCCAGGGCGGGGAGCTATTGGCTACACCTTC
clone_size: many; v_call: TRBV7-6; d_call: TRBD1; j_call: TRBJ2-1; cdr3_aa: CASSPFQGQGFF; cdr3_nt: TGTGCCAGCAGCCCTTTTCAAGGACAGGGCTTCTTC
clone_size: NA; v_call: TRBV29-1; d_call: NA; j_call: TRBJ2-2; cdr3_aa: CSVEVQGHGTGELFF; cdr3_nt: TGCAGCGTTGAAGTTCAGGGCCATGGCACCGGGGAGCTGTTTTTT
clone_size: NA; v_call: TRBV20-1; d_call: TRBD2; j_call: TRBJ2-7; cdr3_aa: CSARDPGTNPYEQYF; cdr3_nt: TGCAGTGCTAGAGATCCCGGGACTAACCCCTACGAGCAGTACTTC
clone_size: NA; v_call: TRBV12-3/TRBV12-4; d_call: NA; j_call: TRBJ2-1; cdr3_aa: CASSGDRHDLFSYNEQFF; cdr3_nt: TGTGCCAGCAGCGGAGACAGACACGATCTATTCTCCTACAATGAGCAGTTCTTC
clone_size: NA; v_call: TRBV28; d_call: TRBD1; j_call: TRBJ1-2; cdr3_aa: CALSLTGNYGYTF; cdr3_nt: TGTGCCTTATCCTTGACAGGGAACTATGGCTACACCTTC
clone_size: many; v_call: TRBV20-1; d_call: NA; j_call: TRBJ2-5; cdr3_aa: CSARDLRAYQETQYF; cdr3_nt: TGCAGTGCTAGAGATCTCCGGGCGTACCAAGAGACCCAGTACTTC
clone_size: few; v_call: TRBV12-3/TRBV12-4; d_call: TRBD2; j_call: TRBJ2-3; cdr3_aa: CASRLAGGDTDTQYF; cdr3_nt: TGTGCCAGCAGACTAGCGGGGGGCGACACAGATACGCAGTATTTT
clone_size: many; v_call: TRBV11-2; d_call: NA; j_call: TRBJ1-2; cdr3_aa: CASSLVGTASRYGYTF; cdr3_nt: TGTGCCAGCAGCTTAGTCGGTACAGCCTCCCGGTACGGCTACACCTTC
clone_size: few; v_call: TRBV28; d_call: NA; j_call: TRBJ1-1; cdr3_aa: CASNLENTEAFF; cdr3_nt: TGTGCCAGCAACCTCGAGAACACTGAAGCTTTCTTT
clone_size: few; v_call: TRBV6-6; d_call: NA; j_call: TRBJ2-7; cdr3_aa: CASSRGLEEQYF; cdr3_nt: TGTGCCAGCAGTCGAGGTCTTGAAGAGCAGTACTTC
clone_size: NA; v_call: TRBV5-5; d_call: TRBD1; j_call: TRBJ1-2; cdr3_aa: CASSLALEGAGDGYTF; cdr3_nt: TGTGCCAGCAGCTTGGCCTTGGAGGGGGCTGGAGATGGCTACACCTTC